This is a list of T cell receptor beta chains from one sample in a study of T-cell reconstitution after alpha-beta-depleted transplantation in children. TCRdb re-derived calls from the PCR reads in MiXCR, one entry per CDR3 protein. Of approximately 300,000 distinct CDR3 sequences in the sample, roughly 7.8% were seen once. The sample here was peripheral blood, taken 360 days after TCRalphabeta/CD19-depleted stem cell transplant. These receptors were obtained from a female patient aged 2-10 years who had a stem cell transplant for Fanconi anemia, so the T cells may come from the graft donor. The CDR3 runs from the conserved cysteine through the conserved F or W. A D gene is named only where the DNA matches it firmly. Clone size appears in some rows only: once, few, many, or a class for an expanded clone.

TRBJ2-1,TRBV6-2/TRBV6-3,TRBD2,NA,CASSYVAGEPQSNEQFF,TGTGCCAGCAGTTATGTAGCGGGAGAACCCCAGTCCAATGAGCAGTTCTTC
TRBJ2-5,TRBV21-1,NA,many,CASSKGRGLIQETQYF,TGTGCCAGCAGCAAAGGGCGGGGACTCATTCAAGAGACCCAGTACTTC
TRBJ2-7,TRBV6-4,NA,many,CASTQWGEEQYF,TGTGCCAGCACGCAATGGGGGGAAGAGCAGTACTTC
TRBJ2-1,TRBV9,NA,many,CASSEGAPLAGVSNEQFF,TGTGCCAGCAGCGAGGGGGCCCCTCTCGCGGGAGTCTCGAATGAGCAGTTCTTC
TRBJ1-5,TRBV6-8,NA,many,CASSLQVGRKRNQPQHF,TGTGCCAGCAGTTTACAAGTAGGCAGAAAGCGCAATCAGCCCCAGCATTTT
TRBJ2-7,TRBV7-2,NA,few,CASSLTRLQSYEQYF,TGTGCCAGCAGCTTAACACGACTACAATCCTACGAGCAGTACTTC
TRBJ1-4,TRBV7-2,NA,many,CASSARQGEKLFF,TGTGCCAGCAGCGCCCGGCAGGGGGAAAAACTGTTTTTT
TRBJ2-5,TRBV10-3,NA,many,CAISESGGEETQYF,TGTGCCATCAGTGAGTCTGGGGGAGAAGAGACCCAGTACTTC
TRBJ1-4,TRBV7-9,TRBD1,many,CASVLTGTANEKLFF,TGTGCCAGCGTCCTCACCGGGACAGCTAATGAAAAACTGTTTTTT
TRBJ1-2,TRBV5-6,NA,many,CASSLRRGNGYTF,TGTGCCAGCAGCCTTCGGAGGGGGAATGGCTACACCTTC
TRBJ1-1,TRBV5-1,NA,few,CASSLKNPLYTEAFF,TGCGCCAGCAGCTTGAAGAACCCCCTGTACACTGAAGCTTTCTTT
TRBJ2-4,TRBV6-7,NA,many,CASSYSIRLELGENIQYF,TGTGCCAGCAGTTACTCGATTCGACTGGAGCTGGGCGAAAACATTCAGTACTTC
TRBJ1-1,TRBV4-2,NA,NA,CASSQDSSRVGAEAFF,TGTGCCAGCAGCCAAGACTCCTCCAGGGTGGGCGCTGAAGCTTTCTTT
TRBJ2-3,TRBV5-1,NA,few,CASSSFRTNTDTQYF,TGCGCCAGCAGCTCCTTCCGGACGAACACAGATACGCAGTATTTT
TRBJ1-1,TRBV12-3/TRBV12-4,NA,many,CASTPAEGSEAFF,TGTGCCAGCACTCCGGCGGAGGGGTCTGAAGCTTTCTTT
TRBJ2-2,TRBV3-1,NA,few,CASSQDETGELFF,TGTGCCAGCAGCCAAGATGAAACAGGGGAGCTGTTTTTT
TRBJ2-3,TRBV6-4,NA,many,CASSDSVQGDTQYF,TGTGCCAGCAGTGACTCGGTTCAGGGGGATACGCAGTATTTT
TRBJ2-1,TRBV5-1,TRBD2,many,CASSDGTSGVNEQFF,TGCGCCAGCAGCGATGGGACTAGCGGGGTTAATGAGCAGTTCTTC
TRBJ1-2,TRBV5-5,NA,few,CASSLGPDDWGYTF,TGTGCCAGCAGCTTGGGACCGGACGATTGGGGCTACACCTTC
TRBJ1-1,TRBV3-1,TRBD1,NA,CASSRIRTGVVPEAFF,TGTGCCAGCAGCCGTATCCGAACAGGGGTGGTTCCTGAAGCTTTCTTT
TRBJ2-2,TRBV7-3,NA,few,CASSLNSPANTGELFF,TGTGCCAGCAGCTTAAATTCACCCGCGAACACCGGGGAGCTGTTTTTT
TRBJ2-2,TRBV28,NA,few,CASSFFQGKGTGELFF,TGTGCCAGCAGTTTCTTTCAGGGGAAAGGTACCGGGGAGCTGTTTTTT
TRBJ1-2,TRBV20-1,TRBD1,few,CSARDQFRTGLDYGYTF,TGCAGTGCTAGAGATCAGTTCCGGACAGGGTTGGACTATGGCTACACCTTC
TRBJ2-2,TRBV5-1,NA,many,CASSLEANTGELFF,TGCGCCAGCAGCTTGGAAGCTAACACCGGGGAGCTGTTTTTT
TRBJ1-2,TRBV12-3/TRBV12-4,TRBD1,many,CASSSKWDRENYGYTF,TGTGCCAGCAGTTCTAAATGGGACAGGGAAAACTATGGCTACACCTTC
TRBJ2-1,TRBV15,NA,NA,CATSRGAFNEQFF,TGTGCCACCAGCAGAGGGGCCTTCAATGAGCAGTTCTTC
TRBJ2-5,TRBV2,TRBD2,NA,CASRLREGRGETQYF,TGTGCCAGCAGATTGCGGGAGGGACGCGGAGAGACCCAGTACTTC
TRBJ1-5,TRBV12-3/TRBV12-4,NA,many,CASSLSLPARNQPQHF,TGTGCCAGCAGTCTGTCGCTCCCAGCACGCAATCAGCCCCAGCATTTT
TRBJ1-1,TRBV5-1,TRBD1,few,CASSQRRGRDTEAFF,TGCGCCAGCAGCCAGCGCAGGGGGCGGGACACTGAAGCTTTCTTT
TRBJ2-7,TRBV12-3/TRBV12-4,NA,many,CASKGNTYEQYF,TGTGCCAGCAAGGGGAACACCTACGAGCAGTACTTC
TRBJ2-3,TRBV20-1,NA,many,CSAREVDTQYF,TGCAGTGCTCGCGAAGTAGATACGCAGTATTTT
TRBJ2-3,TRBV20-1,NA,many,CSARVPQGTDTQYF,TGCAGTGCTAGAGTCCCACAGGGCACAGATACGCAGTATTTT
TRBJ2-2,TRBV3-1,NA,few,CASSQGTIGSEELFF,TGTGCCAGCAGCCAAGGCACCATAGGGTCTGAGGAGCTGTTTTTT
TRBJ2-1,TRBV5-1,NA,many,CASGVSDFAYNEQFF,TGCGCCAGTGGGGTATCGGACTTCGCCTACAATGAGCAGTTCTTC
TRBJ2-3,TRBV12-3/TRBV12-4,NA,NA,CASSMGLSTDTQYF,TGTGCCAGCAGCATGGGACTGTCCACAGATACGCAGTATTTT
TRBJ2-1,TRBV20-1,TRBD2,many,CSAPDAQRGVFEQFF,TGCAGTGCACCCGACGCCCAGCGGGGGGTTTTTGAGCAGTTCTTC
TRBJ2-4,TRBV15,NA,many,CATSRGAVRNIQYF,TGTGCCACCAGCAGAGGGGCAGTTCGGAACATTCAGTACTTC
TRBJ2-1,TRBV2,TRBD2,NA,CASREGLAVYNEQFF,TGTGCCAGCAGGGAGGGACTAGCGGTCTACAATGAGCAGTTCTTC
TRBJ2-1,TRBV28,NA,many,CASPPGRIVVDEQFF,TGTGCCAGCCCCCCGGGGCGAATAGTAGTGGATGAGCAGTTCTTC
TRBJ1-3,TRBV12-3/TRBV12-4,NA,many,CASSWVTGGSGNTIYF,TGTGCCAGCAGTTGGGTTACCGGTGGCTCTGGAAACACCATATATTTT
TRBJ2-1,TRBV27,TRBD2,few,CASSLRSGIEGEQFF,TGTGCCAGCAGTTTACGGAGCGGGATTGAGGGTGAGCAGTTCTTC
TRBJ1-2,TRBV7-9,NA,many,CASSLDLNYGYTF,TGTGCCAGCAGCTTAGACCTCAACTATGGCTACACCTTC
TRBJ2-3,TRBV5-1,NA,many,CASSLEQTTSTDTQYF,TGCGCCAGCAGCTTGGAACAGACAACTAGCACAGATACGCAGTATTTT
TRBJ2-3,TRBV28,NA,many,CASSEDRRLADTQYF,TGTGCCAGCTCCGAGGACAGACGACTAGCAGATACGCAGTATTTT
TRBJ1-5,TRBV10-3,NA,many,CAISEVRSRVGQPQHF,TGTGCCATCAGTGAAGTTAGGAGCAGGGTGGGGCAGCCCCAGCATTTT
TRBJ2-3,TRBV27,TRBD2,many,CASSWGLAGDTQYF,TGTGCCAGCAGTTGGGGACTAGCGGGAGATACGCAGTATTTT
TRBJ2-1,TRBV20-1,NA,few,CSAYQEYRIYNEQFF,TGCAGTGCTTATCAGGAGTACCGCATCTACAATGAGCAGTTCTTC
TRBJ1-5,TRBV28,TRBD1,many,CASTGQGSNQPQHF,TGTGCCAGCACCGGACAGGGGAGCAATCAGCCCCAGCATTTT
TRBJ2-7,TRBV18,NA,NA,CASSPIPLPGGFYEQYF,TGTGCCAGCTCACCAATTCCACTCCCCGGGGGTTTTTACGAGCAGTACTTC
TRBJ2-1,TRBV5-5,NA,few,CASQTGDEQFF,TGTGCCTCCCAAACGGGGGATGAGCAGTTCTTC
TRBJ2-1,TRBV18,NA,NA,CASSPKQGNEQFF,TGTGCCAGCTCACCAAAACAGGGCAATGAGCAGTTCTTC